The 5 T cell receptor beta chains listed next were all sequenced from one sample in a study of radiation and T cells in renal cell carcinoma (dated by TCRdb to 2018 to 2020). The time point tag for this specimen amounts to: baseline pretreatment blood. In the paper's terms, the treatment or condition label means: 15 Gy SBRT to primary tumor, nephrectomy 4 weeks later. Receptor amplification or capture employed the immunoSEQ multiplex PCR assay. TCRdb holds this immuneACCESS table with in-frame rearrangements only. Some clones are missing; in checked studies, unresolved V genes explain under half, and the rest has no known cause. Here the sample has 85,000 to 100,000 clones; less than 90% occur a single time. The ten largest make up roughly 8% of the sample. Sample: blood, taken from a patient whose treatment included radiotherapy and nephrectomy. Source of these receptors: a man aged 50-59 years with renal cell carcinoma.

This chain links TRBV6-1 with TRBJ1-5; D remains ambiguous. CDR3 length equals 12 residues. Germline CDR1 is MNHNS and CDR2 is SASEGT. The V gene lost 3 bases and the J gene lost 5 bases, with 5 bases spanning the gap. This CDR3 reads CASSDTDQPQHF. The CDR3 region has the DNA TGTGCCAGCAGTGACACGGATCAGCCCCAGCATTTT.

The chain recombines TRBV4-1 with TRBJ1-1, with a tentative D call TRBD1 (6 bases). With 4 bases removed from V and 4 bases from J, the gap between germline ends came to 13 bases. Germline lookup yields CDR1 MGHRA and CDR2 YSYEKL. The CDR3 is 14 residues long. In DNA, the CDR3 is TGCGCCAGCAGCCGACAACAGGGAGGCACTGAAGCTTTCTTT. Amino acid sequence: CASSRQQGGTEAFF.

The rearrangement links TRBV28 to TRBJ1-2; the match to TRBD1 covers 11 bases. Germline lookup yields CDR1 MDHEN and CDR2 SYDVKM. Trimming took 9 bases from V and 4 from J; bases not matched to a gene: 4. The CDR3 is made up of 13 amino acids. For the CDR3, the DNA is TGTGCCAGTTCGGGACAGGGGGGCTATGGCTACACCTTC. Translating it yields CASSGQGGYGYTF.

The gene calls are TRBV30 and TRBJ2-2; no definite D call. In germline, CDR1 is GTSNPN, CDR2 SVGIG (reference sequence). CDR3 length: 15 amino acids. V lost 7 bases and J lost 1, with 16 bases in between. CDR3 coding DNA: TGTGCCTTTCAGACTGTTGGGCTGAACACCGGGGAGCTGTTTTTT. This encodes CAFQTVGLNTGELFF. Together with reference TRBV30 and TRBJ2-2, the CDR3 gives the full variable domain: SQTIHQWPATLVQPVGSPLSLECTVEGTSNPNLYWYRQAAGRGLQLLFYSVGIGQISSEVPQNLSASRPQDRQFILSSKKLLLSDSGFYLCAFQTVGLNTGELFFGEGSRLTVL.

V gene TRBV18 combines with J gene TRBJ1-4; D remains ambiguous. The CDR3 contains 16 residues. V lost 5 bases to trimming and J lost 4 bases, with 17 bases between them. The germline CDR1 and CDR2 sequences are KGHSH and LQKENI. The CDR3 nucleotides read TGTGCCAGCTCATCGGCTTTTGGAGAAGATAATGAAAAACTGTTTTTT. The encoded protein is CASSSAFGEDNEKLFF.